This TCR beta chain was documented in a study of blood T cell repertoires in COVID-19 (dated by TCRdb to the early 2020s). Background on the whole study: Collaborator samples came from the United States, Italy and Spain and covered acute and convalescent phases of COVID-19. The repertoires were released in a freely available public database intended as a resource for research on the immune response to SARS-CoV-2. Samples came from the ongoing ImmuneRACE study (first 160 participants) plus 1,254 subjects from 6 global collaborators. HLA class I and class II types, where available, came from metadata supplied by the sample provider rather than from assay-based typing. The dataset comprised deeply sampled blood TCRbeta repertoires from subjects exposed to, actively infected with, or recovered from COVID-19. The prospective study material was composed of cDNA or gDNA derived from T cells, B-cell-depleted T cells, or PBMCs. A de-identified subject ID, COVID-19 status, age in years and sex were almost always included in the sample metadata. Broad study findings and their caveats: Clinical and demographic metadata were provided uncurated, with the amount varying by source and participant.

Turning to this clone: Its antigen has not been determined. No per-base quality is available; no much larger clone lies one base away.

The immunoSEQ Assay, a bias-controlled multiplex PCR, was used to amplify TCRbeta CDR3 regions from genomic DNA. On the authors' methods: Within the assay, amplification of reference gene primers was used to estimate how many nucleated cells each sample contained. Sequence reads were collapsed and filtered to measure the absolute abundance of every unique TCRbeta CDR3 rearrangement. For each sample, productive Simpson clonality was calculated as the square root of Simpson's diversity index across productive rearrangements. The source is immuneACCESS, and TCRdb retained only in-frame sequences with V and J called. Part of the clones is not carried over; for the studies checked, unresolved V genes explain less than half of this, and the remainder is unexplained. The V and J calls and clone size are taken from that table; D and trimming were inferred from the DNA. The sample table records 190,000 or so clones; roughly 77% of these occur just once. The ten largest clones add up to about 9% of the sample.

Enrolling through a virtual design, the prospective study's participants ranged in age from about 18 to 89 years and lived across 20 to 25 United States geographic areas. To assign participants to cohorts, the prospective study relied on clinical history that participants themselves reported in a screening survey and a study questionnaire. ImmuneRACE Cohort 3 recovered participants were defined by two consecutive negative NP/OP PCR tests, healthcare professional clearance, or symptom resolution. Each participant in the prospective study had whole blood, serum and a nasopharyngeal or oropharyngeal swab collected by mobile phlebotomists. Prospective study participants could optionally give additional blood draws and questionnaires over a roughly 2-month period. Prospective study blood samples were shipped either frozen or at room temperature before DNA extraction. CDR1 and CDR2 are drawn from the germline V gene (reference sequence): MNHEY, SMNVEV. Measured from the cysteine to the phenylalanine, the CDR3 is 12 residues long. Just the 36-base CDR3 DNA is kept, in frame starting at base 1. The germline V end is reduced by 6 bases and the J end by 9 bases; junction bases left unmatched: 5.

The sample taken for sequencing was PBMCs or T cells enriched from blood (not recorded which). The TCR originated in a middle-aged man who had recovered from COVID-19. The chain is assembled from TRBV27 and TRBJ2-1; TRBD2 matches 7 bases in the middle. CDR3 reads: CASSPGGGEQFF. The DNA sequence is given as TGTGCCAGCAGCCCTGGGGGGGGTGAGCAGTTCTTC.